A selection of T cell receptor beta chains follows, all from one sample in a study of identical twins. TCRdb passed the 5' RACE reads through MiXCR, listing each CDR3 protein once. The sample holds over 600,000 distinct CDR3 sequences, 20% to 25% seen once. A further study also used this sample, focusing on T cells expressing NK-cell markers.

Sequenced sample: PBMCs. The origin of the receptors is a woman between 18 and 30 years old in good health. Each CDR3 is given with its conserved first and last residue. The order of the fields is V gene, clone size, J gene, D gene, CDR3 DNA, CDR3 protein. A D gene is named only where the DNA matches it firmly. Clone size is given for some rows only: seen once, a few or many times, or a class if the clone is expanded.

TRBV20-1	-	TRBJ2-1	-	TGCAGTGCACACGGGGCTAGCTCTCTCAATGAGCAGTTCTTC	CSAHGASSLNEQFF
TRBV20-1	many	TRBJ2-1	TRBD2	TGCAGTGCTAGAGACGCTAGCGGGAGGGACTACAATGAGCAGTTCTTC	CSARDASGRDYNEQFF
TRBV6-1	-	TRBJ1-1	-	TGTGCCAGCAGTGAAAAAACAGGGAGGTCTGAAGCTTTCTTT	CASSEKTGRSEAFF
TRBV12-3/TRBV12-4	few	TRBJ1-2	TRBD1	TGTGCCAGCAGTAAGACAGGGAATAATGGCTACACCTTC	CASSKTGNNGYTF
TRBV20-1	few	TRBJ2-7	TRBD1	TGCAGTGTAATGGACAGGAGCTACGAGCAGTACTTC	CSVMDRSYEQYF
TRBV3-1	few	TRBJ2-1	TRBD2	TGTGCCAGCAGCCGAGAAGCGGGAGGGGGGAATGAGCAGTTCTTC	CASSREAGGGNEQFF
TRBV28	once	TRBJ1-5	-	TGTGCCAGCAATTGGGGGGGCTGGAGCAATCAGCCCCAGCATTTT	CASNWGGWSNQPQHF
TRBV7-2	-	TRBJ2-1	-	TGTGCCAGCAGCTTACTCCCTGCCTACAATAAGCAGTTCTTC	CASSLLPAYNKQFF
TRBV20-1	few	TRBJ2-7	TRBD1	TGCAGTGCTAGAGAGGGGACAGGGCCAGCCTACGAGCAGTACTTC	CSAREGTGPAYEQYF
TRBV6-1	-	TRBJ2-1	-	TGTGCCATCCGGGGCCCCCATGAGCAGTTCTTC	CAIRGPHEQFF
TRBV10-3	many	TRBJ2-3	-	TGTGCCATTTCCGGGGCCGGAGATACGCAGTATTTT	CAISGAGDTQYF
TRBV7-9	-	TRBJ1-2	-	TGTGCCAGCAGCTCCCGCAGGGATTCGGCTAACTATGGCTACACCTTC	CASSSRRDSANYGYTF
TRBV6-5	many	TRBJ2-7	-	TGTGCCAGCAGTTTTGGACAGAAACGATACGAGCAGTACTTC	CASSFGQKRYEQYF
TRBV10-3	many	TRBJ2-1	TRBD2	TGTGCCATCAGGGGACTAGCGGGAGAGAGGTTCTTC	CAIRGLAGERFF
TRBV11-3	once	TRBJ2-5	-	TGTGCCAGCAGCTGGCCACAGGGCGGAGAGACCCAGTACTTC	CASSWPQGGETQYF
TRBV27	-	TRBJ1-1	-	TGTGCCAGCAGTTTATCCTCCGGGGCGGTGAACACTGAAGCTTTCTTT	CASSLSSGAVNTEAFF
TRBV12-3/TRBV12-4	-	TRBJ1-1	TRBD1	TGTGCCAGCAGAGTGGACAGGGTGAACACTGAAGCTTTCTTT	CASRVDRVNTEAFF
TRBV18	-	TRBJ2-1	-	TGTGCCAGCTCAGTCGACCTTAGCGTCCATGAGCAGTTCTTC	CASSVDLSVHEQFF
TRBV5-4	-	TRBJ1-1	-	TGTGCCAGCAGCTGGGACGGGAAGGCTTTCTTT	CASSWDGKAFF
TRBV11-2	few	TRBJ2-1	-	TGTGCCAGCAGCTTTACCCTAGCAGCCCTCTACTACAATGAGCAGTTCTTC	CASSFTLAALYYNEQFF
TRBV6-2/TRBV6-3	-	TRBJ2-1	-	TGTGCCAGCAGCCGCAACCCACCGCGTTTGGGGAATGAGCAGTTCTTC	CASSRNPPRLGNEQFF
TRBV27	-	TRBJ1-1	-	TGTGCCAGCAGTGGGGGACACGGGGGGTCTGAAGCTTTCTTT	CASSGGHGGSEAFF
TRBV12-3/TRBV12-4	many	TRBJ2-1	-	TGTGCCAGCAGTTTCAGGAAGGGTCGCGACAATGAGCAGTTCTTC	CASSFRKGRDNEQFF
TRBV29-1	many	TRBJ1-1	-	TGCAGCGTTGCATACAGGAACACTGAAGCTTTCTTT	CSVAYRNTEAFF
TRBV24-1	-	TRBJ2-1	TRBD2	TGTGCCACCAGTGCCGGGGGGGAGGGACAGCAGTTCTTC	CATSAGGEGQQFF
TRBV20-1	-	TRBJ1-2	-	TGCAGTGCTAGAGACAGGCGCTATGGCTACACCTTC	CSARDRRYGYTF
TRBV3-1	-	TRBJ1-1	-	TGTGCCAGCAGCCGGCGAGAACCGAACACTGAAGCTTTCTTT	CASSRREPNTEAFF
TRBV7-9	few	TRBJ1-1	-	TGTGCCAGCAGCCATCACGTGAACACTGAAGCTTTCTTT	CASSHHVNTEAFF
TRBV12-3/TRBV12-4	-	TRBJ2-6	-	TGTGCCAGCACCCTAGGGGGCTCTGGGGCCAACGTCCTGACTTTC	CASTLGGSGANVLTF
TRBV5-1	-	TRBJ1-1	-	TGCGCCAGCAGCTTGGTGGGCAGGCCCGGTACTGAAGCTTTCTTT	CASSLVGRPGTEAFF
TRBV5-1	-	TRBJ2-7	-	TGCGCCAGCAGCTTGGCGGCACCGGGACGAAACTACGAGCAGTACTTC	CASSLAAPGRNYEQYF
TRBV2	few	TRBJ2-7	-	TGTGCCAGCAGGGGACTTGTCTCCTACGAGCAGTACTTC	CASRGLVSYEQYF
TRBV20-1	many	TRBJ2-3	TRBD2	TGCAGTGCTACAAGCGGGGGCGCAGATACGCAGTATTTT	CSATSGGADTQYF
TRBV5-1	few	TRBJ2-3	-	TGCGCCAGCAGCCCGGGGAGCAGAGGGGGCACAGATACGCAGTATTTT	CASSPGSRGGTDTQYF
TRBV5-1	-	TRBJ2-1	-	TGCGCCAGCAGCTTGGACATGGGACCCTCCTACAATGAGCAGTTCTTC	CASSLDMGPSYNEQFF
TRBV27	-	TRBJ2-7	TRBD2	TGTGCCAGCACCGGGACTAGCGGGATCGTTTACGAGCAGTACTTC	CASTGTSGIVYEQYF
TRBV5-1	few	TRBJ2-6	-	TGCGCCAGCAGCTTGGCCAAAGCATCTGGGGCCAACGTCCTGACTTTC	CASSLAKASGANVLTF
TRBV20-1	-	TRBJ2-3	-	TGCAGTGCTAGCAATCCCAGGACAGCCACAGATACGCAGTATTTT	CSASNPRTATDTQYF
TRBV6-5	-	TRBJ1-1	-	TGTGCCAGCAGTTACTCGGCAGGGGTGGGCACTGAAGCTTTCTTT	CASSYSAGVGTEAFF
TRBV6-6	-	TRBJ2-1	TRBD2	TGTGCCAGTTTAGCGGGAGGTAATGAGCAGTTCTTC	CASLAGGNEQFF
TRBV7-2	-	TRBJ2-4	TRBD2	TGTGCCAGCAGCCGCGCGGGGGGTATAGTAGCCAAAAACATTCAGTACTTC	CASSRAGGIVAKNIQYF